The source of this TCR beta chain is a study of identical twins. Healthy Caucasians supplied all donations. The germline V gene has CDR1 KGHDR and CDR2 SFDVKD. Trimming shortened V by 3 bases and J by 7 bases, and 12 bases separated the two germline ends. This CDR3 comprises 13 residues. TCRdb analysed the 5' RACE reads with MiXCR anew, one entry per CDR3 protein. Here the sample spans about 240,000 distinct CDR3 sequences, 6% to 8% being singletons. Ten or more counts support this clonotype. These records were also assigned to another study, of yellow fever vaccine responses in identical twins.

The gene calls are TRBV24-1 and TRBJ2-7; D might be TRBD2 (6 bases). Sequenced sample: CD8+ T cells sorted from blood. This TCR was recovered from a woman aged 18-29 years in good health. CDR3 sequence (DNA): TGTGCCACCAGTGATGGGGGGACGCAAGAGCAGTACTTC. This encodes CATSDGGTQEQYF.